The T cell receptor beta chain under discussion was sequenced for a study of shared clonotypes between healthy human individuals. Profiled with immunoSEQ multiplex PCR; TCRdb holds only in-frame clones, not every one. Among millions of clones listed, just over 90% were seen once. Concerning this clone itself: No antigen is known for it.

Study observations and caveats: Sampling covered blood only; tissue repertoires likely differ.

The CDR3 is made up of 14 amino acids. The germline V gene has CDR1 SGHRS and CDR2 YFSETQ. Trimming stripped 0 bases from V and 0 bases from J, with 6 bases between. This TCR came from a man aged 18 to 29 in good health. The chain combines TRBV5-1 with TRBJ1-1, with D uncertain. Sequenced sample: naive CD4+ T cells sorted from blood. The subset denotes: CD45RA+ positively selected. CDR3 DNA sequence: TGCGCCAGCAGCTTGGTAGAGATGAACACTGAAGCTTTCTTT. It codes for CASSLVEMNTEAFF.